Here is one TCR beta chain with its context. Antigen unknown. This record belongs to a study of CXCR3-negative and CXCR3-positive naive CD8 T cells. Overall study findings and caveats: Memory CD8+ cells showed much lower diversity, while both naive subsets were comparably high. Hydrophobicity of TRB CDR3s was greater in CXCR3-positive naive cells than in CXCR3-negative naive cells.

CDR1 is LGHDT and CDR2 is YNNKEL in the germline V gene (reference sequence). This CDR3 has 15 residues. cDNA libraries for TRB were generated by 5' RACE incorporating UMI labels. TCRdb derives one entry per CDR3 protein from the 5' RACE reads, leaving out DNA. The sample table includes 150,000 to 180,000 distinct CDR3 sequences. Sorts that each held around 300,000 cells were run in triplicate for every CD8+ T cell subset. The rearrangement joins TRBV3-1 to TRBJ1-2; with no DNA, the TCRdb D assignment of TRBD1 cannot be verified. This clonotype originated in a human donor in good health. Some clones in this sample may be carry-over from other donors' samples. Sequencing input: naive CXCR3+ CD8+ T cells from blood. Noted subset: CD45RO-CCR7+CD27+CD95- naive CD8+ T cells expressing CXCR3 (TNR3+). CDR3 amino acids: CASSPTQDRDYGYTF.